The next 10 T cell receptor beta chains were all read from a single sample in a study of identical twins. MiXCR, run by TCRdb on the 5' RACE reads, gives a single entry per CDR3 protein. The sample contains some 1,600,000 distinct CDR3 sequences, about 32% of which appear only once. Sequencing used cord blood. The receptors were gathered from a newborn girl in good health.

This clonotype appeared a few times. The V call is TRBV18, the J call TRBJ1-4; D perhaps matches TRBD1 (6 bases). V was trimmed by 3 bases and J by 0 bases, leaving 8 bases between them. This CDR3 contains 15 residues. In germline, CDR1 is KGHSH, CDR2 LQKENI. The CDR3 region is CASSPRDTTNEKLFF. CDR3 nucleotide sequence: TGTGCCAGCTCACCTCGGGACACAACTAATGAAAAACTGTTTTTT.

This sequence joins TRBV4-2 and TRBJ2-2; the D is unclear. This CDR3 region has 14 residues. The germline V gene has CDR1 LGHNA and CDR2 YNFKEQ. Trimming removed 0 bases from V and 6 bases from J, with 8 bases in between. The CDR3 DNA sequence: TGTGCCAGCAGCCAAGAATTGAGCCCCGGGGAGCTGTTTTTT. Amino acids: CASSQELSPGELFF.

This clonotype has just a few counts. The CDR3 nucleotides are TGTGCCAGCAGTTACTCGATCCGAGAGAGCATCGAATACGAGCAGTACTTC. It specifies CASSYSIRESIEYEQYF. The chain links TRBV6-5 to TRBJ2-7; D gene ambiguous. V was clipped by 0 bases and J by 4 bases, with 19 bases between them. The CDR3 consists of 17 residues. Germline CDR1 is MNHEY and CDR2 is SVGAGI.

There are a few counts of this clonotype. V is TRBV7-9 and J is TRBJ1-5; possibly TRBD1 for D (6 bases). The CDR3 contains 14 residues. Trimming left V 5 bases short and J 7 bases short, with 15 bases between. Looked up from germline, CDR1 is SEHNR and CDR2 is FQNEAQ (reference sequence). CDR3: CASSQGWEGQPQHF. The CDR3 nucleotides are TGTGCCAGCAGCCAGGGGTGGGAGGGACAGCCCCAGCATTTT.

V is TRBV20-1 and J is TRBJ2-1; D might be TRBD2 (5 bases). V was clipped by 1 base and J by 12 bases, with 10 bases between them. In germline, CDR1 is DFQATT, CDR2 SNEGSKA (reference sequence). The CDR3 has 11 amino acids. The DNA for the CDR3 is TGCAGTGCTAGAGGCGGGTATGGGCAGTTCTTC. This translates into CSARGGYGQFF.

V is TRBV5-1 and J is TRBJ2-3; TRBD2 aligns across 8 bases. The germline V gene encodes CDR1 SGHRS and CDR2 YFSETQ. V shed 6 bases and J 6 bases; nucleotides not matched to a gene: 12. The CDR3 spans 15 residues. In nucleotides, the CDR3 is TGCGCCAGCATCTCGAGCGGGGGACTAGGGGATACGCAGTATTTT. Its translation: CASISSGGLGDTQYF.

V is TRBV13 and J is TRBJ2-1; either TRBD1 or TRBD2 may fit D (5 bases each). CDR1 PRHDT and CDR2 FYEKMQ come from the germline V gene (reference sequence). CDR3 size: 13 residues. The germline V and J ends were trimmed by 5 bases and 9 bases, with 14 bases remaining between them. The CDR3 DNA reads TGTGCCAGCAGCCAATCTCCCGGGACTGAGCAGTTCTTC. Residues: CASSQSPGTEQFF. The full variable domain, its missing parts supplied by reference TRBV13 and TRBJ2-1, is AAGVIQSPRHLIKEKRETATLKCYPIPRHDTVYWYQQGPGQDPQFLISFYEKMQSDKGSIPDRFSAQQFSDYHSELNMSSLELGDSALYFCASSQSPGTEQFFGPGTRLTVL.

This clonotype was seen more than once but under ten times. The rearrangement joins TRBV24-1 to TRBJ2-5, with TRBD1 identical over 7 bases. V dropped 5 bases and J dropped 11; count of bases not matched to a gene: 13. The CDR3 contains 14 residues. Germline loops: CDR1 KGHDR, CDR2 SFDVKD. CDR3 nucleotides: TGTGCCACCAGTGGGTCGACAGGGTACAATGAGCAGTACTTC. Amino acids: CATSGSTGYNEQYF.

This clonotype has a handful of counts. The chain has TRBV7-9 and TRBJ1-1; 9 bases line up with TRBD1. Germline assignment: CDR1 SEHNR and CDR2 FQNEAQ (reference sequence). Trimming at V came to 7 bases and at J to 4 bases, leaving 4 bases not matched to a gene. The CDR3 has 13 residues. The CDR3, as DNA: TGTGCCAGCACCCTGGGACAGGGCACTGAAGCTTTCTTT. Translated, it gives CASTLGQGTEAFF.

This clonotype was observed many times. The rearrangement links TRBV20-1 to TRBJ2-1, with D unresolved. CDR3 size: 14 residues. With 0 bases removed from V and 6 bases from J, the gap between germline ends came to 12 bases. Germline assignment: CDR1 DFQATT and CDR2 SNEGSKA (reference sequence). CDR3 DNA sequence: TGCAGTGCTAGAGAGGTCGTCGCTAGCAATGAGCAGTTCTTC. It codes for CSAREVVASNEQFF.